These 16 T cell receptor beta chains came from one sample sequenced in a study of cytotoxic CD8 clonotypes in ibrutinib-treated CLL. The method was immunoSEQ multiplex PCR; TCRdb's version includes in-frame clones alone and lacks a portion of them. The sample records 110,000 to 150,000 clones, 77% being singletons. This material consisted of PBMCs, taken after 12 months of ibrutinib treatment. All receptors come from a human donor with chronic lymphocytic leukemia.

This clone was counted between two and nine times. Other DNA sequences from this sample encode an identical CDR3 as well. The chain combines TRBV18 with TRBJ2-7, with D perhaps matching TRBD1 or TRBD2 (5 bases each). Germline lookup yields CDR1 KGHSH and CDR2 LQKENI. V lost 3 bases and J 2 bases, leaving 11 bases between the germline ends. CDR3 length: 14 residues. The CDR3 spells CASSPGTGPYEQYF. CDR3 nucleotides: TGTGCCAGCTCACCTGGGACCGGACCCTACGAGCAGTACTTC.

The rearrangement links TRBV13 to TRBJ2-7; the D is unclear. Between the trimmed V and J ends, which lost 4 bases and 3 bases, there was a span of 10 bases. Germline V lookup: CDR1 PRHDT, CDR2 FYEKMQ (reference sequence). There are 13 residues in the CDR3. The CDR3 sequence: CASSSRKDYEQYF. The CDR3 coding sequence is TGTGCCAGCAGCTCCCGTAAAGACTACGAGCAGTACTTC.

The chain uses TRBV7-2 and TRBJ2-3, with TRBD2 matching over 7 bases. Germline values: CDR1 SGHTA, CDR2 FQGNSA. The CDR3 is made up of 13 amino acids. V was pared by 1 base and J by 11 bases, with 6 bases of the junction left unmatched. CDR3 DNA: TGTGCCAGCAGCTTAGTGGCTGGGGGGGAGCAGTATTTT. It translates to CASSLVAGGEQYF.

The rearrangement links TRBV28 to TRBJ1-1, with D unclear. Germline V CDR1 and CDR2: MDHEN, SYDVKM. V was clipped by 2 bases and J by 1 base, with 8 bases between them. The CDR3 spans 14 residues. The CDR3 DNA reads TGTGCCAGCAGTTTACGATCTCGGAACACTGAAGCTTTCTTT. Its translation: CASSLRSRNTEAFF.

The chain uses TRBV7-2 and TRBJ2-7; D is possibly TRBD1 (5 bases). Looked up from germline, CDR1 is SGHTA and CDR2 is FQGNSA. The CDR3 is 14 amino acids. V gave up 1 base and J gave up 2 bases, with 9 bases separating them. The CDR3 DNA reads as TGTGCCAGCAGCTTAGGACAGAACACCTACGAGCAGTACTTC. It is translated as CASSLGQNTYEQYF. The full variable domain, rest sourced from reference TRBV7-2 and TRBJ2-7, is GAGVSQSPSNKVTEKGKDVELRCDPISGHTALYWYRQSLGQGLEFLIYFQGNSAPDKSGLPSDRFSAERTGGSVSTLTIQRTQQEDSAVYLCASSLGQNTYEQYFGPGTRLTVT.

The chain uses TRBV30 and TRBJ1-1; TRBD1 might be the D (5 bases). Trimming cost V 2 bases and J 1 base, with 17 bases left between them. Per germline, CDR1 GTSNPN and CDR2 SVGIG (reference sequence). The CDR3 totals 16 residues. The CDR3 bases are TGTGCCTGGAGTCTAGGCTTTACAGGAAGGAACACTGAAGCTTTCTTT. Amino acid sequence: CAWSLGFTGRNTEAFF.

This chain's CDR3 is CASSIWRDSPLHF. The DNA for the CDR3 is TGTGCCAGTAGTATTTGGAGGGATTCACCCCTCCACTTT. The rearrangement links TRBV19 to TRBJ1-6; D gene uncertain. Germline V gene data show CDR1 as LNHDA and CDR2 as SQIVND (reference sequence). This CDR3 contains 13 residues. V was cut by 3 bases and J by 8 bases, with 8 bases left in between.

The chain couples TRBV19 to TRBJ1-3; 7 nucleotides align to TRBD1. CDR1 LNHDA and CDR2 SQIVND come from the germline V gene (reference sequence). The V segment lost 3 bases and the J segment 0 bases; nucleotides outside the gene matches: 2. The CDR3 length is 15 residues. The CDR3 nucleotides are TGTGCCAGTAGTATGACAGGGAGCTCTGGAAACACCATATATTTT. As protein: CASSMTGSSGNTIYF.

This clone turned up a few times. This rearrangement joins TRBV6-5 to TRBJ1-1, with unresolved D. This CDR3 contains 13 residues. Germline CDR1 MNHEY, CDR2 SVGAGI. V was cut by 7 bases and J by 8 bases, with 17 bases left in between. This CDR3 reads CASTPSEAEEAFF. In nucleotides, the CDR3 is TGTGCCAGCACCCCCAGCGAGGCAGAAGAAGCTTTCTTT.

This chain joins TRBV6-4 and TRBJ1-3; unclear D gene. Germline V lookup: CDR1 MRHNA, CDR2 SNTAGT. Trimming removed 2 bases from V and 2 bases from J, with 13 bases in between. The CDR3 runs 16 residues. The CDR3 loop is CASSDPWVWPGNTIYF. The CDR3 DNA follows: TGTGCCAGCAGTGACCCTTGGGTGTGGCCTGGAAACACCATATATTTT.

In its sample, this clone was seen a few times. In DNA, the CDR3 is TGCAGTGCTAGGTTCGGGGAAAAACTGTTTTTT. Encoded protein: CSARFGEKLFF. V gene TRBV20-1 combines with J gene TRBJ1-4; D is unresolved. Germline CDR1 is DFQATT and CDR2 is SNEGSKA (reference sequence). The CDR3 runs to 11 residues. V was pared by 3 bases and J by 8 bases, with 7 bases between.

V usage is TRBV6-1 and J usage is TRBJ1-6; 7 bases fit TRBD1. Looked up from germline, CDR1 is MNHNS and CDR2 is SASEGT. The CDR3 loop spans 17 amino acids. V dropped 3 bases and J dropped 2; count of bases not matched to a gene: 7. The CDR3 spells CASSDRNRGTYNSPLHF. Here the CDR3 DNA reads TGTGCCAGCAGTGATAGAAACAGGGGCACCTATAATTCACCCCTCCACTTT.

V is TRBV7-8 and J is TRBJ1-2; 11 nucleotides line up with TRBD1. Germline V gene data show CDR1 as SGHVS and CDR2 as FQNEAQ. The CDR3 totals 14 residues. The V gene end was trimmed by 1 base and the J gene end by 8 bases; junction bases not matched to a gene: 3. The CDR3 DNA sequence: TGTGCCAGCAGCTTAGGGGACAGGGGGGACGGCTACACCTTC. The encoded protein is CASSLGDRGDGYTF.

The table lists this clone with a few counts. This chain uses TRBV6-1 with TRBJ2-2, with unresolved D. Trimming left V 7 bases short and J 7 bases short, with 10 bases between. The CDR3 has 12 residues. Germline assignment: CDR1 MNHNS and CDR2 SASEGT. Written as DNA, the CDR3 is TGTGCCAGCATTACGATGTTCGGGGAGCTGTTTTTT. Amino acid sequence: CASITMFGELFF.

The rearrangement links TRBV19 to TRBJ1-3, with TRBD1 identical over 8 bases. Trimming at V came to 5 bases and at J to 0 bases, leaving 9 bases not matched to a gene. The CDR3 is made up of 17 amino acids. Germline values: CDR1 LNHDA, CDR2 SQIVND (reference sequence). CDR3 nucleotides: TGTGCCAGTAGTGGACAGGGAGAGCCTAGCTCTGGAAACACCATATATTTT. Translating it yields CASSGQGEPSSGNTIYF.

The chain recombines TRBV9 with TRBJ2-3, with 8 positions matching TRBD2. J gave up 1 base and V 4 bases, and 5 bases lay outside the gene matches. The germline gives CDR1 SGDLS, CDR2 YYNGEE. This CDR3 is 15 amino acids long. In nucleotides, the CDR3 is TGTGCCAGCAGCACTAGCGGCTTTGGCACAGATACGCAGTATTTT. It is translated as CASSTSGFGTDTQYF. Full variable domain (missing parts from reference TRBV9 and TRBJ2-3): DSGVTQTPKHLITATGQRVTLRCSPRSGDLSVYWYQQSLDQGLQFLIQYYNGEERAKGNILERFSAQQFPDLHSELNLSSLELGDSALYFCASSTSGFGTDTQYFGPGTRLTVL.